This entry concerns a single T cell receptor beta chain. What it recognizes is unknown. This sample is drawn from a study of shared clonotypes between healthy human individuals. Whole-study findings and limits: Among a handful of donors, about 5% of naive CD4 clonotypes were found in common. The study found lower generation probabilities in non-shared clonotypes than in those shared by all four donors.

Germline CDR1 is SQVTM and CDR2 is ANQGSEA. Trimming cost V 4 bases and J 1 base, with 4 bases left between them. The CDR3 covers 11 residues. The table came from immunoSEQ multiplex PCR; TCRdb's copy has only in-frame clones and leaves some out. The sample lists 2.5 million or so clones; approximately 94% were seen once. Nashville, Tennessee was home to all donors, who were Caucasian adults. It was into CD45RA+ naive and CD45RA-negative memory subsets that the CD4+ cells were split. This TCR was sampled from a man aged 18 to 30 in good health. The chain employs TRBV29-1 and TRBJ1-1; D gene ambiguous. The source material was naive CD4+ T cells sorted from blood. Subset specified: CD45RA+ positively selected. CDR3 nucleotide sequence: TGCAGCGTTGCGGCGAACACTGAAGCTTTCTTT. Its protein is CSVAANTEAFF.